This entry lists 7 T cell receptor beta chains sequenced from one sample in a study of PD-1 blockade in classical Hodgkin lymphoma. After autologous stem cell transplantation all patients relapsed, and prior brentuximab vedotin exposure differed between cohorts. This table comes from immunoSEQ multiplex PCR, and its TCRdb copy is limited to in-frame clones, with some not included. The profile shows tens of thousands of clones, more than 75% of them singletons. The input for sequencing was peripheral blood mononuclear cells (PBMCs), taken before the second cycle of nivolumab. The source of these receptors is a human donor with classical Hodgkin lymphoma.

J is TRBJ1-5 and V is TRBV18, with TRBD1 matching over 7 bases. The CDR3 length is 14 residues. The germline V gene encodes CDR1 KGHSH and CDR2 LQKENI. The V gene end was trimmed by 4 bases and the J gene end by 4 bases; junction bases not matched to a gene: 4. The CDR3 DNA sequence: TGTGCCAGCTCACAAGGACAGGAGAATCAGCCCCAGCATTTT. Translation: CASSQGQENQPQHF.

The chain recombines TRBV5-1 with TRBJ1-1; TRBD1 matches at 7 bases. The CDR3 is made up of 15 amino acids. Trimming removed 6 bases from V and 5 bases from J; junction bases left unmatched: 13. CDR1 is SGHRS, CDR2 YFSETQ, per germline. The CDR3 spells CASTFLPIQGTEAFF. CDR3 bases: TGCGCCAGCACCTTCCTCCCTATACAGGGGACTGAAGCTTTCTTT.

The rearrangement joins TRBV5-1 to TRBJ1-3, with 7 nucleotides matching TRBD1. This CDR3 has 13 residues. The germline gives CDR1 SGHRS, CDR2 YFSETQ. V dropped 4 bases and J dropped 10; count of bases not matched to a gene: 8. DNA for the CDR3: TGCGCCAGCAGCCTCGAACAGGGGAGGACCATATATTTT. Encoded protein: CASSLEQGRTIYF.

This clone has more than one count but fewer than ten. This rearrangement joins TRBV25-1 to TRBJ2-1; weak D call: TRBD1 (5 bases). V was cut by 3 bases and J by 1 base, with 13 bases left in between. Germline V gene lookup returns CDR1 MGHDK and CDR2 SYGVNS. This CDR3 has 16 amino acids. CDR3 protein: CASSERTTSSYNEQFF. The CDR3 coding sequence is TGTGCCAGCAGTGAGAGGACAACTTCTTCCTACAATGAGCAGTTCTTC.

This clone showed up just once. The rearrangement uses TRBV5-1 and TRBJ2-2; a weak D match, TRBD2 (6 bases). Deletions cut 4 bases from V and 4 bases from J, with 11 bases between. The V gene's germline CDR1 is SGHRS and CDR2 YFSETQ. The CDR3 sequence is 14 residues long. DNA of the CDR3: TGCGCCAGCAGCGGGGGACTGACCACCGGGGAGCTGTTTTTT. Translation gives CASSGGLTTGELFF. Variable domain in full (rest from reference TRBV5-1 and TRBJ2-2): KAGVTQTPRYLIKTRGQQVTLSCSPISGHRSVSWYQQTPGQGLQFLFEYFSETQRNKGNFPGRFSGRQFSNSRSEMNVSTLELGDSALYLCASSGGLTTGELFFGEGSRLTVL.

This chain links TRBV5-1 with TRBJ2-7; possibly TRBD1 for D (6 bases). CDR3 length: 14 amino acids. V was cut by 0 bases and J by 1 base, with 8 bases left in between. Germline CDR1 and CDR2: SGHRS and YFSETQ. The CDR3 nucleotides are TGCGCCAGCAGCTTGGAACAGGGATCCTACGAGCAGTACTTC. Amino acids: CASSLEQGSYEQYF.

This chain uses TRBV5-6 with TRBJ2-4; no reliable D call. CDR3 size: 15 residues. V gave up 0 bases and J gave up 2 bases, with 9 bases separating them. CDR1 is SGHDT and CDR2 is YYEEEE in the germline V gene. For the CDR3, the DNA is TGTGCCAGCAGCTTGGGGTTAAGTACCAAAAACATTCAGTACTTC. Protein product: CASSLGLSTKNIQYF.